Each of the 30 T cell receptor beta chains below was sequenced from the same sample in a study of neoadjuvant nivolumab and ipilimumab in lung cancer. The method was immunoSEQ multiplex PCR; TCRdb's version includes in-frame clones alone and lacks a portion of them. The table lists approximately 17,000 clones, 70% to 80% of them singletons. This sample comprised tumor tissue, obtained after neoadjuvant nivolumab, alone or with ipilimumab, at or shortly before surgery. These receptors originate from an adult with non-small cell lung cancer.

The chain carries TRBV10-3 and TRBJ2-7, with D perhaps matching TRBD1 or TRBD2 (5 bases each). Germline V lookup: CDR1 ENHRY, CDR2 SYGVKD. The germline V and J ends were trimmed by 1 base and 3 bases, with 10 bases remaining between them. The CDR3 loop spans 14 amino acids. CDR3 loop: CAISELGTVYEQYF. Written as DNA, the CDR3 is TGTGCCATCAGTGAGTTGGGGACGGTCTACGAGCAGTACTTC.

V and J are TRBV5-4 and TRBJ1-2, with D perhaps TRBD1 (5 bases). The CDR3 has 12 amino acids. Germline CDR1 reads SGHNT; CDR2 reads YYREEE (reference sequence). V gave up 3 bases and J gave up 7 bases, with 10 bases separating them. The CDR3 region has the DNA TGTGCCAGCAGCTGGGGGACGACTGGCTACACCTTC. Translation: CASSWGTTGYTF.

J is TRBJ1-1 and V is TRBV29-1; D gene ambiguous. Germline values: CDR1 SQVTM, CDR2 ANQGSEA. The CDR3 spans 15 residues. Trimming cost V 1 base and J 2 bases, with 14 bases left between them. The DNA for the CDR3 is TGCAGCGTTGAAGGTACCGGGGAAAGTAACACTGAAGCTTTCTTT. Residues: CSVEGTGESNTEAFF. The variable domain in full, with the rest retrieved from reference TRBV29-1 and TRBJ1-1, is SAVISQKPSRDICQRGTSLTIQCQVDSQVTMMFWYRQQPGQSLTLIATANQGSEATYESGFVIDKFPISRPNLTFSTLTVSNMSPEDSSIYLCSVEGTGESNTEAFFGQGTRLTVV.

J is TRBJ1-5 and V is TRBV30; no firm D call. The CDR3 spans 13 residues. V was cut by 5 bases and J by 4 bases, with 12 bases left in between. Germline V CDR1 and CDR2: GTSNPN, SVGIG (reference sequence). The CDR3 spells CAWGPDSNQPQHF. The CDR3 bases are TGTGCCTGGGGACCGGATTCGAATCAGCCCCAGCATTTT. Full variable domain (rest looked up from reference TRBV30 and TRBJ1-5): SQTIHQWPATLVQPVGSPLSLECTVEGTSNPNLYWYRQAAGRGLQLLFYSVGIGQISSEVPQNLSASRPQDRQFILSSKKLLLSDSGFYLCAWGPDSNQPQHFGDGTRLSIL.

In nucleotides, the CDR3 is TGTGCCAGCAGTGGGTCCGGGACAGAGAACTACGAGCAGTACTTC. Amino acids: CASSGSGTENYEQYF. This chain links TRBV6-5 with TRBJ2-7; 7 bases match TRBD1. Germline assignment: CDR1 MNHEY and CDR2 SVGAGI. This CDR3 has 15 residues. V shed 5 bases and J 3 bases; nucleotides not matched to a gene: 10.

The chain joins TRBV7-2 to TRBJ1-6; tentatively, D is TRBD1 (6 bases). The germline V and J ends were trimmed by 4 bases and 7 bases, with 11 bases remaining between them. The V gene's germline CDR1 is SGHTA and CDR2 FQGNSA. The CDR3 contains 14 residues. The CDR3 here is CASSSVGGNSPLHF. CDR3 sequence (DNA): TGTGCCAGCAGCTCGGTCGGGGGCAATTCACCCCTCCACTTT.

The chain employs TRBV5-4 and TRBJ2-3; the match to TRBD2 covers 13 bases. V dropped 3 bases and J dropped 5; count of bases not matched to a gene: 6. Germline values: CDR1 SGHNT, CDR2 YYREEE (reference sequence). This CDR3 is built from 16 residues. The CDR3 spells CASSSGTSGIIDTQYF. In nucleotides, the CDR3 is TGTGCCAGCAGCTCTGGGACTAGCGGGATCATAGATACGCAGTATTTT.

This clone occurred a few times. The gene calls are TRBV7-9 and TRBJ1-2; D is possibly TRBD1 (6 bases). V lost 4 bases and J lost 12, with 18 bases in between. The germline V gene encodes CDR1 SEHNR and CDR2 FQNEAQ (reference sequence). The CDR3 spans 13 residues. CDR3 nucleotide sequence: TGTGCCAGCAGCTCCACCCGAGGGGGGCGCGACACCTTC. Amino acid sequence: CASSSTRGGRDTF.

The rearrangement joins TRBV19 to TRBJ2-7; perhaps TRBD1 as D (6 bases). Germline CDR1 LNHDA, CDR2 SQIVND (reference sequence). V lost 5 bases and J 5 bases, leaving 19 bases between the germline ends. This CDR3 contains 15 residues. The DNA of the CDR3 is TGTGCCAGTAGTGGTAGACAGGTGCACGTGGACGAGCAGTACTTC. This codes for CASSGRQVHVDEQYF.

This rearrangement joins TRBV20-1 to TRBJ1-2; D ambiguous. Trimming took off 3 bases at V and 8 bases at J, with 10 bases between the two ends. This CDR3 spans 11 amino acids. The germline V gene has CDR1 DFQATT and CDR2 SNEGSKA (reference sequence). CDR3 residues: CSASSAYGYTF. Here the CDR3 DNA reads TGCAGTGCTAGTTCGGCATACGGCTACACCTTC.

The chain combines TRBV9 with TRBJ1-1; 8 bases are a match to TRBD1. Unmatched junction bases numbered 13, after V lost 3 bases and J lost 0 bases. The CDR3 totals 18 residues. The germline CDR1 and CDR2 sequences are SGDLS and YYNGEE. The CDR3, as DNA: TGTGCCAGCAGCGCCGGGACAGGAGCCGGTGAGATGAACACTGAAGCTTTCTTT. Its protein is CASSAGTGAGEMNTEAFF.

The chain uses TRBV11-2 and TRBJ2-5; 7 positions match TRBD1. CDR3 length: 12 amino acids. V lost 5 bases and J lost 7; bases outside the gene matches: 4. Per germline, CDR1 SGHAT and CDR2 FQNNGV. CDR3 nucleotide sequence: TGTGCCAGCAGCGGACAGGTCAGGACCCAGTACTTC. It is translated as CASSGQVRTQYF.

This chain uses TRBV27 with TRBJ2-3, with D possibly TRBD1 on 5 matching bases. CDR1 and CDR2 (germline): MNHEY, SMNVEV (reference sequence). The CDR3 sequence is 19 residues long. The ends were cut back, 5 bases at V and 0 bases at J, with 24 bases in the middle. Here the CDR3 DNA reads TGTGCCAGCAGTACCATATACAAGACAGATACAACTAGCACAGATACGCAGTATTTT. It specifies CASSTIYKTDTTSTDTQYF.

This chain links TRBV19 with TRBJ2-2; D unresolved. The V gene lost 6 bases and the J gene lost 7 bases, with 12 bases spanning the gap. Germline V lookup: CDR1 LNHDA, CDR2 SQIVND (reference sequence). There are 13 residues in the CDR3. The CDR3 spells CASRAGLLGELFF. The CDR3, as DNA: TGTGCCAGTAGGGCCGGTCTACTCGGGGAGCTGTTTTTT.

This chain joins TRBV5-4 and TRBJ1-1; unclear D gene. CDR3 length equals 14 residues. Trimming took 0 bases from V and 1 from J, leaving 7 bases between them. The germline V gene encodes CDR1 SGHNT and CDR2 YYREEE (reference sequence). The CDR3 coding sequence is TGTGCCAGCAGCTTGGATTTGGGGAACACTGAAGCTTTCTTT. Its protein product is CASSLDLGNTEAFF.

The V call is TRBV5-6, the J call TRBJ2-4; no clear D. V lost 0 bases and J lost 9, with 10 bases in between. From germline, CDR1 is SGHDT and CDR2 YYEEEE. CDR3 size: 13 residues. The CDR3 reads CASSLADFTIQYF. The CDR3 coding sequence is TGTGCCAGCAGCTTGGCCGACTTTACCATTCAGTACTTC.

The chain is built from TRBV6-6 and TRBJ2-5, with D uncertain. V was shortened by 6 bases and J by 9 bases, with 11 bases between the two germline ends. Germline CDR1 MNHNY, CDR2 SVGAGI (reference sequence). This CDR3 region has 11 residues. In DNA, the CDR3 is TGTGCCAGCAGGCAGAGTAGTGCCCAGTACTTC. Translated, it gives CASRQSSAQYF.

This clone was found once. J is TRBJ2-5 and V is TRBV7-3; D gene unclear. V lost 8 bases, J lost 1 base, and 11 bases lay in between. Germline V gene sequence: CDR1 SGHTA, CDR2 FQGTGA. This CDR3 spans 13 amino acids. CDR3 in DNA: TGTGCCAGCGGATGGGCAGGCCAAGAGACCCAGTACTTC. This sequence encodes CASGWAGQETQYF.

The rearrangement links TRBV16 to TRBJ2-5; weak D call: TRBD2 (5 bases). This CDR3 has 11 amino acids. CDR1 and CDR2 (germline): KGHSY, FQNENV. The germline V and J ends were trimmed by 2 bases and 7 bases, with 5 bases remaining between them. The CDR3 region is CASSQGGTQYF. The CDR3 nucleotides read TGTGCCAGCAGCCAAGGAGGGACCCAGTACTTC. Filled out from reference TRBV16 and TRBJ2-5, the complete variable domain reads GEEVAQTPKHLVRGEGQKAKLYCAPIKGHSYVFWYQQVLKNEFKFLISFQNENVFDETGMPKERFSAKCLPNSPCSLEIQATKLEDSAVYFCASSQGGTQYFGPGTRLLVL.

J is TRBJ1-4 and V is TRBV10-2; D remains ambiguous. CDR1 and CDR2 (germline): WSHSY, SAAADI. V was pared by 3 bases and J by 8 bases, with 13 bases between. The CDR3 totals 14 residues. For the CDR3, the DNA is TGCGCCAGCAGTGAAAGGGCCCCAAGCGAAAAACTGTTTTTT. Translated: CASSERAPSEKLFF.

By share of the sample, this clone is medium-sized. The chain is built from TRBV4-2 and TRBJ2-5; 10 bases match TRBD2. Per germline, CDR1 LGHNA and CDR2 YNFKEQ. The J segment lost 6 bases and the V segment lost 0 bases, leaving 7 bases of the junction unmatched. This CDR3 spans 16 amino acids. The CDR3 reads CASSQEASGGAQTQYF. The CDR3 DNA follows: TGTGCCAGCAGCCAAGAGGCAAGCGGGGGGGCACAGACCCAGTACTTC.

This chain links TRBV5-1 with TRBJ1-6; D uncertain. Germline assignment: CDR1 SGHRS and CDR2 YFSETQ. The CDR3 covers 16 residues. V lost 0 bases to trimming and J lost 8 bases, with 15 bases between them. The CDR3: CASSLAGASPHSPLHF. As DNA, the CDR3 is TGCGCCAGCAGCTTGGCCGGCGCTTCCCCGCATTCACCCCTCCACTTT.

The J gene is TRBJ2-7, the V gene TRBV2; D might be TRBD2 (5 bases). The CDR3 totals 12 residues. Germline CDR1 is SNHLY and CDR2 is FYNNEI. Trimming removed 4 bases from V and 3 bases from J, with 7 bases in between. The chain's CDR3 is CASSGDYYEQYF. The CDR3 DNA reads TGTGCCAGCAGTGGAGACTACTACGAGCAGTACTTC.

In this sample, this clone turned up once. The rearrangement joins TRBV27 to TRBJ2-7; possibly TRBD2 for D (6 bases). The CDR3 extends over 13 amino acids. V was shortened by 4 bases and J by 4 bases, with 11 bases between the two germline ends. Germline V gene data show CDR1 as MNHEY and CDR2 as SMNVEV (reference sequence). The CDR3 nucleotides read TGTGCCAGCAGTTCGGACTACTCGTACGAGCAGTACTTC. Translating it yields CASSSDYSYEQYF.

The chain has TRBV29-1 and TRBJ2-5; D not resolved. CDR3 length: 12 residues. V lost 6 bases and J 4 bases, leaving 12 bases between the germline ends. Germline V gene sequence: CDR1 SQVTM, CDR2 ANQGSEA. The CDR3 nucleotides are TGCAGCGTCGGAACACTGGGAGAGACCCAGTACTTC. Its translation: CSVGTLGETQYF. Drawing the rest from reference TRBV29-1 and TRBJ2-5, the complete variable domain is SAVISQKPSRDICQRGTSLTIQCQVDSQVTMMFWYRQQPGQSLTLIATANQGSEATYESGFVIDKFPISRPNLTFSTLTVSNMSPEDSSIYLCSVGTLGETQYFGPGTRLLVL.

This rearrangement joins TRBV11-3 to TRBJ2-3; TRBD1 is a possible D gene (5 bases). V was clipped by 6 bases and J by 2 bases, with 15 bases between them. The CDR3 is made up of 15 amino acids. Germline CDR1 is SGHNT and CDR2 is YENEEA. This CDR3 reads CASSPGYSATDTQYF. The CDR3 bases are TGTGCCAGCAGTCCAGGGTATTCGGCCACAGATACGCAGTATTTT.

This chain joins TRBV6-6 and TRBJ2-1, with TRBD1 matching 9 bases. V dropped 5 bases and J dropped 8; count of bases not matched to a gene: 10. Germline V gene sequence: CDR1 MNHNY, CDR2 SVGAGI (reference sequence). The CDR3 spans 15 residues. In DNA form, the CDR3 reads TGTGCCAGCAGTCCCCTCGGACAGGGGTTTGATGAGCAGTTCTTC. This encodes CASSPLGQGFDEQFF.

The V call is TRBV7-2, the J call TRBJ2-3, with D unresolved. The CDR3 is 16 residues long. Germline values: CDR1 SGHTA, CDR2 FQGNSA. The V gene lost 1 base and the J gene lost 2 bases, with 13 bases spanning the gap. The CDR3 DNA sequence: TGTGCCAGCAGCTTAGAACGAGATCGATTCACAGATACGCAGTATTTT. This encodes CASSLERDRFTDTQYF. The full variable domain, with the rest looked up from reference TRBV7-2 and TRBJ2-3, is GAGVSQSPSNKVTEKGKDVELRCDPISGHTALYWYRQSLGQGLEFLIYFQGNSAPDKSGLPSDRFSAERTGGSVSTLTIQRTQQEDSAVYLCASSLERDRFTDTQYFGPGTRLTVL.

The V call is TRBV11-3, the J call TRBJ2-3, with 10 positions matching TRBD1. CDR3 length: 15 residues. The ends lost 5 bases at V and 2 bases at J; junction bases unmatched: 4. Germline CDR1 and CDR2: SGHNT and YENEEA. The CDR3, as DNA: TGTGCCAGCAGCCCCGGGACAGGGGTCACAGATACGCAGTATTTT. Its protein product is CASSPGTGVTDTQYF.

The J gene is TRBJ2-3, the V gene TRBV30; D is unresolved. Trimming pared 3 bases from V and 4 bases from J, leaving 17 bases between. The germline gives CDR1 GTSNPN, CDR2 SVGIG (reference sequence). This CDR3 is 15 amino acids long. CDR3 nucleotide sequence: TGTGCCTGGAGGCCTGGAATGGGAATTGCAGATACGCAGTATTTT. It specifies CAWRPGMGIADTQYF.